This T cell receptor beta chain originates from a study of cytomegalovirus exposure and HLA in healthy donors. Overall study: When 398 donors were genotyped, approximately 80% of them were found to fall in the Caucasian-associated ancestry cluster. Whole-study findings and limits: The authors listed 150 to 200 TCR beta chains as cytomegalovirus-associated.

Germline lookup yields CDR1 MGHDK and CDR2 SYGVNS. V was shortened by 4 bases and J by 0 bases, with 10 bases between the two germline ends. This CDR3 contains 15 residues. PCR was performed using 60 Vbeta and 13 Jbeta primers. The assay was immunoSEQ multiplex PCR, and TCRdb's table has in-frame clones only and misses some. The table lists about 150,000 clones, about 85% of them singletons. In its sample, this clone was seen once. The antigen is not known. The TCR comes from a human donor in good health. The specimen was PBMCs. This sequence joins TRBV25-1 and TRBJ1-5; TRBD1 is a possible D gene (6 bases). The CDR3 coding sequence is TGTGCCAGCAGTGGGACAGATAATAGCAATCAGCCCCAGCATTTT. Its translation is CASSGTDNSNQPQHF. Variable domain in full (rest from reference TRBV25-1 and TRBJ1-5): EADIYQTPRYLVIGTGKKITLECSQTMGHDKMYWYQQDPGMELHLIHYSYGVNSTEKGDLSSESTVSRIRTEHFPLTLESARPSHTSQYLCASSGTDNSNQPQHFGDGTRLSIL.